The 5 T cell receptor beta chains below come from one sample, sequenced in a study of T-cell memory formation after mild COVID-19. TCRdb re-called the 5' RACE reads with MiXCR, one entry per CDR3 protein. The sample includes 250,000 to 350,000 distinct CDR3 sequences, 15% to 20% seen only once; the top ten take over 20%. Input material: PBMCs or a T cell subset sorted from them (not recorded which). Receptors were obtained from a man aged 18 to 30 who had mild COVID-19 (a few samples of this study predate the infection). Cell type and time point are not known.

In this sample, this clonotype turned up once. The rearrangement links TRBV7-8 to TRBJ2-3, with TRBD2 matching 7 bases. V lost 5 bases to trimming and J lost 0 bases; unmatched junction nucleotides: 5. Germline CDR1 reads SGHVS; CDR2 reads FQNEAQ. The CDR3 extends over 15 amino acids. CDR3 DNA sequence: TGTGCCAGCAGCGGGGGGGGGTCTAGCACAGATACGCAGTATTTT. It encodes CASSGGGSSTDTQYF.

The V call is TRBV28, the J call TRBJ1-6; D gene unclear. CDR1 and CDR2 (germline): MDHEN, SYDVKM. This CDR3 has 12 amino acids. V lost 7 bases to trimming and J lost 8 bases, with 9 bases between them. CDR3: CASTIRDSPLHF. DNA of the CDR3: TGTGCCAGCACTATTAGGGATTCACCCCTCCACTTT.

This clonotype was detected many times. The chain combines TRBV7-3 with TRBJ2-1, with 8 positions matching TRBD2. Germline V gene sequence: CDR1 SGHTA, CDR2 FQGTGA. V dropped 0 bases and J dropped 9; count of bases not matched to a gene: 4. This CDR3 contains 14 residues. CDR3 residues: CASSLTSGGGEQFF. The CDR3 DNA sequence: TGTGCCAGCAGCTTAACCAGCGGGGGAGGTGAGCAGTTCTTC.

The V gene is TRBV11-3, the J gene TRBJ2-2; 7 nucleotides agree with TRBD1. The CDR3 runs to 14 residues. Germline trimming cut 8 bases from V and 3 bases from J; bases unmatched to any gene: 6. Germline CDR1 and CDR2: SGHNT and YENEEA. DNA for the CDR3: TGTGCCAGCCAGAGACAGGGAGACACCGGGGAGCTGTTTTTT. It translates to CASQRQGDTGELFF.

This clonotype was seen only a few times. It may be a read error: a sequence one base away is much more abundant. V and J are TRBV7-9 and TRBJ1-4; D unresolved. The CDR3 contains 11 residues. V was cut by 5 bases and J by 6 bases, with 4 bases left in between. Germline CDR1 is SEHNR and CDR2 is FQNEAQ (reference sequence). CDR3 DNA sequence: TGTGCCAGCAGCCCCCATGAAAAACTGTTTTTT. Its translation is CASSPHEKLFF. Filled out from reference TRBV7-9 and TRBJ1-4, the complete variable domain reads DTGVSQNPRHKITKRGQNVTFRCDPISEHNRLYWYRQTLGQGPEFLTYFQNEAQLEKSRLLSDRFSAERPKGSFSTLEIQRTEQGDSAMYLCASSPHEKLFFGSGTQLSVL.